The 27 T cell receptor beta chains in this list originate from one sample, sequenced in a study of blood T cells in healthy people across ages. For the second PCR, which ran for about 6 to 11 cycles, a sample-barcoded 5' primer and a J-beta primer mix were used. TCRdb used MiXCR to reprocess the 5' RACE reads, holding one entry per CDR3 protein. The table shows 1.5 million to 2 million distinct CDR3 sequences, with 28% occurring only once. The sequencing input was blood. The receptors originated from a woman aged 25 to 39 in good health.

The genes are TRBV12-3 or TRBV12-4 and TRBJ1-5; a weak D match, TRBD1 (5 bases). The CDR3 has 15 amino acids. V gave up 8 bases and J gave up 6 bases, with 20 bases separating them. CDR3 in amino acids: CASSSTGEAGQPQHF. CDR3 nucleotide sequence: TGTGCCAGCTCATCAACGGGGGAGGCCGGTCAGCCCCAGCATTTT.

The J gene is TRBJ2-1, the V gene TRBV5-5; D ambiguous. Trimming removed 2 bases at V and 7 bases at J, with 16 bases between. Germline V gene sequence: CDR1 SGHKS, CDR2 YYEKEE (reference sequence). The CDR3 has 15 residues. The DNA for the CDR3 is TGTGCCAGCAGCTTATTGCCCCACAGTCTTAATGAGCAGTTCTTC. This encodes CASSLLPHSLNEQFF. Combining the CDR3 with reference TRBV5-5 and TRBJ2-1 gives the whole variable domain DAGVTQSPTHLIKTRGQQVTLRCSPISGHKSVSWYQQVLGQGPQFIFQYYEKEERGRGNFPDRFSARQFPNYSSELNVNALLLGDSALYLCASSLLPHSLNEQFFGPGTRLTVL.

This clonotype has at least ten counts. This sequence joins TRBV28 and TRBJ1-2; D is undetermined. V shed 2 bases and J shed 8 bases, with 6 bases lying between them. Per the germline V gene, CDR1 is MDHEN and CDR2 is SYDVKM. The CDR3 has 11 amino acids. CDR3 in amino acids: CASSLVTGYTF. The DNA of the CDR3 is TGTGCCAGCAGTTTAGTGACAGGCTACACCTTC.

The chain employs TRBV7-2 and TRBJ2-1; TRBD1 agrees at 7 bases. Germline V gene data show CDR1 as SGHTA and CDR2 as FQGNSA. Germline trimming cut 3 bases from V and 6 bases from J; bases unmatched to any gene: 8. The CDR3 runs to 15 residues. The CDR3 loop reads CASSLGTERGNEQFF. CDR3 bases: TGTGCCAGCAGCTTGGGGACAGAAAGAGGCAATGAGCAGTTCTTC.

This clonotype was seen more than once but under ten times. The chain recombines TRBV20-1 with TRBJ1-1; D unresolved. The CDR3 has 13 amino acids. V was cut by 7 bases and J by 2 bases, with 14 bases left in between. The germline CDR1 and CDR2 sequences are DFQATT and SNEGSKA (reference sequence). The chain's CDR3 is CSVGGQINTEAFF. CDR3 bases: TGCAGTGTCGGCGGGCAGATAAACACTGAAGCTTTCTTT.

This clonotype was counted at least ten times. Its ends do not fully match the called genes, so a read error is possible. V gene TRBV5-1 combines with J gene TRBJ2-7, with TRBD1 matching 10 bases. The CDR3 runs to 15 residues. Germline V gives CDR1 SGHRS, CDR2 YFSETQ. CDR3 in amino acids: CASSLGGTGAYEQYF. As DNA, the CDR3 is TGTGCCAGCAGCTTAGGGGGGACAGGGGCCTACGAGCAGTACTTC.

Points on this clonotype: A much larger clone is a single base away; this may be a read error. The gene calls are TRBV29-1 and TRBJ2-5; 7 nucleotides match TRBD2. V was clipped by 4 bases and J by 5 bases; unmatched bases: 13. CDR1 is SQVTM and CDR2 is ANQGSEA in the germline V gene. The CDR3 totals 15 residues. For the CDR3, the DNA is TGCAGCGTTGCGGCGGGGCTAGCGGATGGGGAGACCCAGTACTTC. Protein product: CSVAAGLADGETQYF.

This clonotype was detected many times. The V and J genes are TRBV12-3 or TRBV12-4 and TRBJ2-1, with 14 bases that match TRBD2. The CDR3 is 15 residues long. J gave up 9 bases and V 6 bases, and 7 bases lay outside the gene matches. CDR3 loop: CASSGLAGGGGEQFF. The DNA for the CDR3 is TGTGCCAGCAGCGGACTAGCGGGGGGCGGGGGTGAGCAGTTCTTC.

This clonotype was found a few times. At one boundary the junction diverges from the germline segment, which might be a read error. The chain combines TRBV20-1 with TRBJ2-6; 8 nucleotides line up with TRBD2. The CDR3 sequence is 18 residues long. Germline V CDR1 and CDR2: DFQATT, SNEGSKA (reference sequence). In nucleotides, the CDR3 is TGCAGTGCTAGAGGGCCCAGCGGGAGTCGGTTAGGGGCCAACGTCCGGACTTTC. This encodes CSARGPSGSRLGANVRTF.

A few counts support this clonotype. The V gene is TRBV9, the J gene TRBJ1-5; D is ambiguous. CDR1 and CDR2 from the germline V gene are SGDLS and YYNGEE. The V end lost 0 bases, the J end lost 6 bases, and 10 bases lay between the germline ends. The CDR3 is 14 amino acids. This CDR3 reads CASSVGGEGQPQHF. In nucleotides, the CDR3 is TGTGCCAGCAGCGTAGGAGGTGAGGGTCAGCCCCAGCATTTT.

The chain combines TRBV29-1 with TRBJ2-5; either TRBD1 or TRBD2 may fit D (5 bases each). The germline gives CDR1 SQVTM, CDR2 ANQGSEA. Trimming removed 2 bases at V and 5 bases at J, with 12 bases between. The CDR3 spans 13 residues. In DNA form, the CDR3 reads TGCAGCGTTGAAAGGGGACCCGGGGAGACCCAGTACTTC. Amino acid sequence: CSVERGPGETQYF.

In its sample, this clonotype was seen a few times. V usage is TRBV25-1 and J usage is TRBJ2-7; 8 positions agree with TRBD1. The germline gives CDR1 MGHDK, CDR2 SYGVNS. This CDR3 is built from 14 residues. V was pared by 4 bases and J by 5 bases, with 7 bases of the junction left unmatched. Here the CDR3 DNA reads TGTGCCAGCAGTGGAGGGACAGGTAAACACGAGCAGTACTTC. It translates to CASSGGTGKHEQYF.

The CDR3 nucleotides read TGCGCCAGCAGCTTGGAGGGCGGGAGCGTAGATACGCAGTATTTT. This gives the protein CASSLEGGSVDTQYF. This chain joins TRBV5-1 and TRBJ2-3; TRBD2 matches at 7 bases. Per the germline V gene, CDR1 is SGHRS and CDR2 is YFSETQ. CDR3 length: 15 residues. V was clipped by 0 bases and J by 5 bases; unmatched bases: 6.

This clonotype was counted between two and nine times. The rearrangement uses TRBV7-9 and TRBJ2-7, with TRBD1 identical over 9 bases. This CDR3 contains 15 residues. V shed 3 bases, J shed 3 bases, and the junction held 6 bases outside the gene matches. Germline V lookup: CDR1 SEHNR, CDR2 FQNEAQ (reference sequence). The CDR3 here is CASSLAGTGLYEQYF. The CDR3 DNA follows: TGTGCCAGCAGCTTGGCCGGGACAGGGCTCTACGAGCAGTACTTC.

The genes are TRBV25-1 and TRBJ2-4, with TRBD2 matching over 14 bases. Looked up from germline, CDR1 is MGHDK and CDR2 is SYGVNS. The CDR3 totals 14 residues. The ends lost 5 bases at V and 13 bases at J; junction bases unmatched: 7. CDR3 in amino acids: CASSPGLAGVRQYF. CDR3 nucleotides: TGTGCCAGCAGTCCGGGACTAGCGGGAGTCCGGCAGTACTTC.

The genes are TRBV7-9 and TRBJ1-2; maybe TRBD1 (5 bases). Germline CDR1 reads SEHNR; CDR2 reads FQNEAQ (reference sequence). Trimming left V 1 base short and J 4 bases short, with 16 bases between. The CDR3 has 16 residues. CDR3 sequence reads: CASSLEVAGSTYGYTF. As DNA, the CDR3 is TGTGCCAGCAGCTTAGAAGTTGCAGGGAGTACCTATGGCTACACCTTC.

This clonotype turned up a few times. The chain recombines TRBV29-1 with TRBJ2-3; 7 positions match TRBD2. The length of the CDR3 is 13 residues. V gave up 5 bases and J gave up 2 bases; unmatched junction bases: 4. Germline V gives CDR1 SQVTM, CDR2 ANQGSEA. Written as DNA, the CDR3 is TGCAGCGTTAGCGGGAAATACACAGATACGCAGTATTTT. Amino acids: CSVSGKYTDTQYF.

There are a few counts of this clonotype. One end of the junction varies from germline; a read error may be responsible. The V call is TRBV20-1, the J call TRBJ1-6, with TRBD1 as a possible D gene (5 bases). The CDR3 covers 14 residues. Per germline, CDR1 DFQATT and CDR2 SNEGSKA (reference sequence). CDR3 in DNA: TGCAGTGCTGGAGAAGGGGTCTATAATTCACCCCTCCACTTT. It codes for CSAGEGVYNSPLHF.

The rearrangement links TRBV4-2 to TRBJ1-5; D unresolved. CDR1 is LGHNA, CDR2 YNFKEQ, per germline. Trimming cost V 0 bases and J 4 bases, with 10 bases left between them. The CDR3 contains 15 residues. CDR3 residues: CASSQDRSNNQPQHF. The DNA for the CDR3 is TGTGCCAGCAGCCAAGATAGGAGCAATAATCAGCCCCAGCATTTT.

The V gene is TRBV29-1, the J gene TRBJ1-1; D not resolved. V shed 6 bases and J shed 0 bases, with 11 bases lying between them. The CDR3 contains 13 residues. Germline loops: CDR1 SQVTM, CDR2 ANQGSEA. The CDR3 nucleotides read TGCAGCGTAGCTCAAATCCTGAACACTGAAGCTTTCTTT. It translates to CSVAQILNTEAFF.

In its sample, this clonotype was seen many times. The chain uses TRBV7-2 and TRBJ2-3; D might be TRBD2 (6 bases). The V and J ends lost 2 bases and 6 bases respectively, with 15 bases between them. The CDR3 sequence is 15 residues long. Germline V lookup: CDR1 SGHTA, CDR2 FQGNSA. CDR3 in amino acids: CASSLSSGLSDTQYF. CDR3 nucleotide sequence: TGTGCCAGCAGCTTATCCAGCGGGTTATCTGATACGCAGTATTTT.

This clonotype was recorded many times. The chain recombines TRBV10-2 with TRBJ2-3; D is uncertain. Germline values: CDR1 WSHSY, CDR2 SAAADI. This CDR3 has 13 residues. V lost 0 bases and J 11 bases, leaving 12 bases between the germline ends. The CDR3 sequence: CASSESLADGQYF. CDR3 bases: TGCGCCAGCAGTGAGTCGTTAGCTGATGGGCAGTATTTT.

This clonotype was counted at least ten times. The chain combines TRBV5-1 with TRBJ2-5; D is perhaps TRBD2 (6 bases). With 4 bases removed from V and 2 bases from J, the gap between germline ends came to 15 bases. The CDR3 is 15 residues long. The germline CDR1 and CDR2 sequences are SGHRS and YFSETQ. For the CDR3, the DNA is TGCGCCAGCAGCGGAAGACTAGAAAGTCAAGAGACCCAGTACTTC. Protein sequence: CASSGRLESQETQYF. The full variable domain, in which reference TRBV5-1 and TRBJ2-5 provide the parts outside the CDR3, is KAGVTQTPRYLIKTRGQQVTLSCSPISGHRSVSWYQQTPGQGLQFLFEYFSETQRNKGNFPGRFSGRQFSNSRSEMNVSTLELGDSALYLCASSGRLESQETQYFGPGTRLLVL.

The chain is built from TRBV20-1 and TRBJ2-5; possibly TRBD1 for D (5 bases). V was trimmed by 5 bases and J by 11 bases, leaving 24 bases between them. Germline V gene sequence: CDR1 DFQATT, CDR2 SNEGSKA (reference sequence). The CDR3 loop spans 14 amino acids. The CDR3 sequence is CSAPDSPYRNEQYF. CDR3 coding DNA: TGCAGTGCTCCAGACAGTCCCTACCGCAATGAGCAGTACTTC.

This clonotype was observed a handful of times. The chain has TRBV12-3 or TRBV12-4 and TRBJ2-1, with D possibly matching TRBD2 (6 bases). The CDR3 consists of 14 residues. Trimming took 7 bases from V and 2 from J, leaving 12 bases between them. The CDR3 nucleotides read TGTGCCAGCATTCCGGGACTGACCTACAATGAGCAGTTCTTC. It translates to CASIPGLTYNEQFF.

CDR3 nucleotides: TGCAGTGTCAGCCCGGGACAGGGTGAACACGAGCAGTACTTC. Its translation is CSVSPGQGEHEQYF. The chain couples TRBV20-1 to TRBJ2-7, with 9 bases aligning to TRBD1. In germline, CDR1 is DFQATT, CDR2 SNEGSKA (reference sequence). The CDR3 runs 14 residues. V gave up 7 bases and J gave up 5 bases; unmatched junction bases: 12.

The table lists this clonotype with a count of one. The chain is built from TRBV5-1 and TRBJ1-2, with TRBD1 matching over 7 bases. V dropped 0 bases and J dropped 6; count of bases not matched to a gene: 8. Germline lookup yields CDR1 SGHRS and CDR2 YFSETQ. The CDR3 extends over 15 amino acids. CDR3 amino acids: CASSLGQGGNHGYTF. The CDR3 nucleotides are TGCGCCAGCAGCTTGGGTCAGGGGGGCAACCATGGCTACACCTTC.